One and the same sample provided the 11 T cell receptor beta chains below, sequenced in a study of T cell changes during pregnancy in multiple sclerosis (dated by TCRdb to about 2019). The receptor library was made with the immunoSEQ multiplex PCR assay. TCRdb's version of the immuneACCESS table is confined to in-frame rearrangements and falls short of the full clone set. An unresolved V gene accounts for under half of the shortfall where checked; the remainder is of unknown origin. Here the sample has 15,000 or so clones; 80% to 90% occur a single time. The ten largest clonotypes hold around 19% of the sample. Specimen: CD8+ T cells from peripheral blood mononuclear cells, collected in the first trimester of pregnancy. The receptors stem from a female donor with multiple sclerosis, enrolled in a pregnancy study.

The V and J genes are TRBV7-8 and TRBJ2-5; TRBD1 matches at 8 bases. The CDR3 runs to 17 residues. CDR1 SGHVS and CDR2 FQNEAQ come from the germline V gene. The trim removed 5 bases at V and 2 bases at J, leaving 13 bases unmatched. The CDR3 DNA reads TGTGCCAGCAGCCGGTCGGGCAGGGGGCGCGGGCAAGAGACCCAGTACTTC. This gives the protein CASSRSGRGRGQETQYF.

The chain links TRBV27 to TRBJ1-2; TRBD1 aligns across 7 bases. Germline assignment: CDR1 MNHEY and CDR2 SMNVEV (reference sequence). The CDR3 extends over 15 amino acids. Trimming cost V 0 bases and J 2 bases; bases outside gene matches: 3. The CDR3 region has the DNA TGTGCCAGCAGTTTATCGGGGACAGAGAACTATGGCTACACCTTC. This gives the protein CASSLSGTENYGYTF.

The V gene is TRBV5-6, the J gene TRBJ1-6; D may be TRBD1 (5 bases). This CDR3 is built from 17 residues. The V end was cut by 3 bases, the J end by 10 bases, with 23 bases between. Germline CDR1 SGHDT, CDR2 YYEEEE. CDR3: CASSSIGPTRVRSPLHF. For the CDR3, the DNA is TGTGCCAGCAGCTCGATTGGGCCCACCAGGGTTAGATCACCCCTCCACTTT.

The CDR3 DNA is TGTGCCAGCAGTTTATCGAGAACAGGGAGCAATCAGCCCCAGCATTTT. This codes for CASSLSRTGSNQPQHF. This rearrangement joins TRBV27 to TRBJ1-5; TRBD1 is a possible D gene (6 bases). V shed 0 bases and J shed 1 base, with 10 bases lying between them. The germline V gene has CDR1 MNHEY and CDR2 SMNVEV (reference sequence). The CDR3 runs 16 residues.

The V call is TRBV27, the J call TRBJ1-1, with 7 bases that match TRBD1. CDR1 is MNHEY and CDR2 is SMNVEV in the germline V gene (reference sequence). CDR3 size: 15 residues. After removal of 0 bases from V and 3 bases from J, the junction contained 4 bases not matched to a gene. CDR3 coding DNA: TGTGCCAGCAGTTTATCGACAGGGCGGGACACTGAAGCTTTCTTT. As protein: CASSLSTGRDTEAFF.

This sequence joins TRBV28 and TRBJ2-7; the match to TRBD2 covers 7 bases. This CDR3 contains 15 residues. V trimming: 5 bases; J trimming: 1 base; junction bases outside the gene matches: 8. Germline CDR1 reads MDHEN; CDR2 reads SYDVKM. The CDR3 loop reads CASSRRGVTSYEQYF. The DNA of the CDR3 is TGTGCCAGCAGTCGCCGGGGGGTGACTTCCTACGAGCAGTACTTC.

V is TRBV13 and J is TRBJ2-7, with 9 bases that match TRBD2. The CDR3 is 17 residues long. J lost 1 base, V lost 8 bases, and 15 bases had no gene match. From germline, CDR1 is PRHDT and CDR2 FYEKMQ (reference sequence). CDR3 amino acids: CASSSGLARAGSYEQYF. The CDR3 nucleotides are TGTGCCAGCTCATCCGGACTAGCGAGGGCTGGGTCCTACGAGCAGTACTTC. Full variable domain (missing parts from reference TRBV13 and TRBJ2-7): AAGVIQSPRHLIKEKRETATLKCYPIPRHDTVYWYQQGPGQDPQFLISFYEKMQSDKGSIPDRFSAQQFSDYHSELNMSSLELGDSALYFCASSSGLARAGSYEQYFGPGTRLTVT.

The table lists this clone with a count of one. This rearrangement joins TRBV5-4 to TRBJ1-2; 9 bases agree with TRBD1. The CDR3 sequence is 15 residues long. Germline CDR1 SGHNT, CDR2 YYREEE (reference sequence). V shed 3 bases and J 6 bases; nucleotides not matched to a gene: 9. The CDR3 sequence is CASSWYTGGEDGYTF. As DNA, the CDR3 is TGTGCCAGCAGCTGGTATACAGGGGGCGAGGATGGCTACACCTTC.

The chain uses TRBV6-1 and TRBJ1-2; D gene ambiguous. V was clipped by 8 bases and J by 8 bases, with 6 bases between them. Looked up from germline, CDR1 is MNHNS and CDR2 is SASEGT. The CDR3 runs to 9 residues. CDR3 coding DNA: TGTGCCAGCGGCCACGGCTACACCTTC. This codes for CASGHGYTF.

This chain joins TRBV5-6 and TRBJ1-5; TRBD1 is a possible D gene (6 bases). V gave up 3 bases and J gave up 11 bases, with 15 bases separating them. The CDR3 loop spans 13 amino acids. Germline assignment: CDR1 SGHDT and CDR2 YYEEEE. CDR3 sequence (DNA): TGTGCCAGCAGCTGGGGGACGCAGGGGTCCCAGCATTTT. Translating it yields CASSWGTQGSQHF.

The CDR3 nucleotides read TGTGCCAGCAGCTTAGAAGGACAGCGGTTCTTT. It is translated as CASSLEGQRFF. The gene calls are TRBV7-9 and TRBJ1-1; a weak D match, TRBD1 (6 bases). Germline CDR1 and CDR2: SEHNR and FQNEAQ (reference sequence). The CDR3 loop spans 11 amino acids. Trimming shortened V by 1 base and J by 14 bases, and 11 bases separated the two germline ends. Full variable domain (rest looked up from reference TRBV7-9 and TRBJ1-1): DTGVSQNPRHKITKRGQNVTFRCDPISEHNRLYWYRQTLGQGPEFLTYFQNEAQLEKSRLLSDRFSAERPKGSFSTLEIQRTEQGDSAMYLCASSLEGQRFFGQGTRLTVV.